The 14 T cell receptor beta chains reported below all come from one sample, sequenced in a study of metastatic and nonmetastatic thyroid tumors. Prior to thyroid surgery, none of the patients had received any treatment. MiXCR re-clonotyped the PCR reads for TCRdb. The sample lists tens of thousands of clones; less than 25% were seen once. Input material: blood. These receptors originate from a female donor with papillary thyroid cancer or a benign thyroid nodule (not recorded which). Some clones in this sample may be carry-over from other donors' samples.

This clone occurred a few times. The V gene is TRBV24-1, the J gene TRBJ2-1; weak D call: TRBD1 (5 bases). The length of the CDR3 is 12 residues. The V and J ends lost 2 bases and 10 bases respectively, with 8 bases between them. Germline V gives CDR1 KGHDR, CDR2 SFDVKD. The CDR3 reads CATSDSWTEQFF. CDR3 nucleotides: TGTGCCACCAGTGATTCTTGGACAGAGCAGTTCTTC.

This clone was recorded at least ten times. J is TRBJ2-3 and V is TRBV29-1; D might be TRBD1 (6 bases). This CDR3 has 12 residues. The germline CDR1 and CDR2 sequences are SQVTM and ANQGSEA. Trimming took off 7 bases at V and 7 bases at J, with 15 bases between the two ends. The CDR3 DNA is TGCAGCGCGGCGTGGGGGCAGAATACGCAGTATTTT. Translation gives CSAAWGQNTQYF.

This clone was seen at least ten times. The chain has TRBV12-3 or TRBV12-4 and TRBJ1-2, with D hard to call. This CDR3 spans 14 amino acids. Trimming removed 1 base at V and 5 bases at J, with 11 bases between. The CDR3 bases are TGTGCCAGCAGTTTAGAAGGAGGACGGTATGGCTACACCTTC. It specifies CASSLEGGRYGYTF.

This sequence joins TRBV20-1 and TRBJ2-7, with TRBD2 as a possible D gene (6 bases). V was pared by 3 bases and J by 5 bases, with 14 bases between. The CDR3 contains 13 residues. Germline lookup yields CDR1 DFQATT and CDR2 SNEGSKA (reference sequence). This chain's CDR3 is CSASRDFSHEQYF. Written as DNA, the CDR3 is TGCAGTGCTAGTCGGGACTTTTCCCACGAGCAGTACTTC.

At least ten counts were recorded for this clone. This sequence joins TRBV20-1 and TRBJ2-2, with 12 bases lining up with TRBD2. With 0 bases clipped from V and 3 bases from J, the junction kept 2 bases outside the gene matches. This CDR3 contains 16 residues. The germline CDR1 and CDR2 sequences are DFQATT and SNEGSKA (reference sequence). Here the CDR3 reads CSARDASGRDTGELFF. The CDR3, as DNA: TGCAGTGCTAGAGATGCTAGCGGGAGGGACACCGGGGAGCTGTTTTTT.

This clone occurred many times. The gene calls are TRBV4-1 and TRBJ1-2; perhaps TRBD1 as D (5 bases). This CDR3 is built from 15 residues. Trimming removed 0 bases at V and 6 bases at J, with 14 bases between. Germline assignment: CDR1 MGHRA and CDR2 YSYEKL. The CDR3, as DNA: TGCGCCAGCAGCCAAGAGCGGCCCACGGGGGATGGCTACACCTTC. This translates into CASSQERPTGDGYTF.

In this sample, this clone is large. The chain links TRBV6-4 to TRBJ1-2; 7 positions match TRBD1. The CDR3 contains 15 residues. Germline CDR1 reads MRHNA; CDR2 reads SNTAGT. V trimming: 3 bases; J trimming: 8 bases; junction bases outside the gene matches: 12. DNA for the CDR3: TGTGCCAGCAGTGAAGGACCAGACAGGGTTGACGGCTACACCTTC. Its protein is CASSEGPDRVDGYTF.

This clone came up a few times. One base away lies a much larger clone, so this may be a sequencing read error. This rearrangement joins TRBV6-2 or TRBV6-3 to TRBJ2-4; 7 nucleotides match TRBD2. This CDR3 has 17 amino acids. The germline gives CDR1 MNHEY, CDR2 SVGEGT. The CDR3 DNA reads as TGTGCCAGCAGTTACTCAGGGCTAGCGGCAGCCAAAAACATTAAGTACTTC. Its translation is CASSYSGLAAAKNIKYF.

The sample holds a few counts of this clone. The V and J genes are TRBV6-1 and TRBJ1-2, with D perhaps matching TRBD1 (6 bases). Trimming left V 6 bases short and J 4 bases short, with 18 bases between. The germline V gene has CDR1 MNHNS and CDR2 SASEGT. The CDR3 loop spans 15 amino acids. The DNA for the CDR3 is TGTGCCAGCAGACGGGACAACTCGTTCAGCTATGGCTACACCTTC. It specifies CASRRDNSFSYGYTF.

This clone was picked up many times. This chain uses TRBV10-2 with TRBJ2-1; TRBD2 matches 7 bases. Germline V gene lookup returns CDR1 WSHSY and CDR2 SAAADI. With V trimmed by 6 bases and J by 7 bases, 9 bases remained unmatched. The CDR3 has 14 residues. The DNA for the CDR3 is TGCGCCAGCAGGGAGGGAGGGCGGTTAAATGAGCAGTTCTTC. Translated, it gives CASREGGRLNEQFF.

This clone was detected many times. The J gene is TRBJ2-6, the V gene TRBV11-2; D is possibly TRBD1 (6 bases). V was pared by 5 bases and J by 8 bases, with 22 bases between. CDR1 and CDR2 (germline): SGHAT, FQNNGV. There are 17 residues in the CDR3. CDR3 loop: CASSLTVQGTPTNVLTF. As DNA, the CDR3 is TGTGCCAGCAGCCTCACAGTACAGGGTACTCCTACCAACGTCCTGACTTTC.

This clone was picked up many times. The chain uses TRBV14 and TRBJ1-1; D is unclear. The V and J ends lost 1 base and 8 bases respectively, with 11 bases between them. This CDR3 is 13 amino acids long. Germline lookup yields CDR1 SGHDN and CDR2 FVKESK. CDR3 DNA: TGTGCCAGCAGCCAAGGGCAGGCCAACGAAGCTTTCTTT. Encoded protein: CASSQGQANEAFF.

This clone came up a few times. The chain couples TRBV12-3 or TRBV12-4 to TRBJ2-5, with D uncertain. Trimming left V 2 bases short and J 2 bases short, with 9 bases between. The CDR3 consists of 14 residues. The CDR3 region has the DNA TGTGCCAGCAGTTTACAGCCTACTCAAGAGACCCAGTACTTC. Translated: CASSLQPTQETQYF.

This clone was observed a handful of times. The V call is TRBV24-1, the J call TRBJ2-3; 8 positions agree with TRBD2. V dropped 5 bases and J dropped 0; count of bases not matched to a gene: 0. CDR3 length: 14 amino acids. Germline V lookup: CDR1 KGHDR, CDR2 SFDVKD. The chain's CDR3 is CATSAGGSTDTQYF. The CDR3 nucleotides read TGTGCCACCAGTGCGGGAGGGAGCACAGATACGCAGTATTTT.